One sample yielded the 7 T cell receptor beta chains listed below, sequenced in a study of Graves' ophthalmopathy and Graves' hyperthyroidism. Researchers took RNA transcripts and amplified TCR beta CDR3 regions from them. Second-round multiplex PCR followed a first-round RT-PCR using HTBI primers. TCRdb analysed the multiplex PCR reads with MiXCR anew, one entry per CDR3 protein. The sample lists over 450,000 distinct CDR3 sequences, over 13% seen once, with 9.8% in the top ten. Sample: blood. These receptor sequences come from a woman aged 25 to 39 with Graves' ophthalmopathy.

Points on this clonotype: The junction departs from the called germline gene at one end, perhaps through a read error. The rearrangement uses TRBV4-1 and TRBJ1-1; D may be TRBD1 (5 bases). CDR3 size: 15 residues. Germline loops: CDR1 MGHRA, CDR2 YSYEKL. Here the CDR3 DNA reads TGCGCCAGCAGCCAAGTAGGGCAGGGCCCGGCTGAAGCCTTCTTT. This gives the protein CASSQVGQGPAEAFF.

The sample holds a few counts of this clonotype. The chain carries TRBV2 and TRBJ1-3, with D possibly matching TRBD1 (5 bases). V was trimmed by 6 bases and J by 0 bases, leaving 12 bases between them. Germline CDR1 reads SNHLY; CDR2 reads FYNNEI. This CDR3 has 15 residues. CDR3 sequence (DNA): TGTGCCAGCAGGAGAGGGGTCCCCTCTGGAAACACCATATATTTT. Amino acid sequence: CASRRGVPSGNTIYF. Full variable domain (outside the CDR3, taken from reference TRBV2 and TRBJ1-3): EPEVTQTPSHQVTQMGQEVILRCVPISNHLYFYWYRQILGQKVEFLVSFYNNEISEKSEIFDDQFSVERPDGSNFTLKIRSTKLEDSAMYFCASRRGVPSGNTIYFGEGSWLTVV.

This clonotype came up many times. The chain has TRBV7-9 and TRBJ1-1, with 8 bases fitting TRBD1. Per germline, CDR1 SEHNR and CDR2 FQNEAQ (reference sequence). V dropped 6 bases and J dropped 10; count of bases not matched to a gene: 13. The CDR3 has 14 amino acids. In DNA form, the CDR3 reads TGTGCCAGCAGGAAAGGACAGGGTCATGGGGGAGCTTTCTTT. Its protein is CASRKGQGHGGAFF.

This chain's CDR3 is CASSLLGPDQPQHF. The CDR3 nucleotides read TGTGCCAGCAGTTTACTGGGGCCGGATCAGCCCCAGCATTTT. The J gene is TRBJ1-5, the V gene TRBV27; weak D call: TRBD1 (5 bases). V lost 2 bases, J lost 5 bases, and 10 bases lay in between. The CDR3 is 14 residues long. Per germline, CDR1 MNHEY and CDR2 SMNVEV (reference sequence).

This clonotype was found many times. In nucleotides, the CDR3 is TGTGCCAGCAGAACGTCGCAGTCCCGGTATAGTCAGCCCCAGCATTTT. It translates to CASRTSQSRYSQPQHF. The chain joins TRBV28 to TRBJ1-5, with D unclear. Germline CDR1 reads MDHEN; CDR2 reads SYDVKM. The CDR3 has 16 amino acids. Between the trimmed V and J ends, which lost 6 bases and 6 bases, there was a span of 21 bases.

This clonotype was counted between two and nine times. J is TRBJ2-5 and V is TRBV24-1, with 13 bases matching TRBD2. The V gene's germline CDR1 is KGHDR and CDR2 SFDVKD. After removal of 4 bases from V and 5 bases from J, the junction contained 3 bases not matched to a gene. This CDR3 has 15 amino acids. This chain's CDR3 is CATSDAGLAGETQYF. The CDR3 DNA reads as TGTGCCACCAGTGACGCGGGACTAGCGGGGGAGACCCAGTACTTC.

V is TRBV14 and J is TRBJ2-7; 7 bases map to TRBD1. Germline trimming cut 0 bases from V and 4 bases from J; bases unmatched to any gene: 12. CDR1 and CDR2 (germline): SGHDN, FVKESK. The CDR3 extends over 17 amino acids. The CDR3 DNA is TGTGCCAGCAGCCAAGATCTTGGGGCCAGGGGGTTTTACGAGCAGTACTTC. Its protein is CASSQDLGARGFYEQYF.